The entry that follows covers one T cell receptor beta chain sequence. The specificity of this receptor is unknown. Base qualities are missing; no much larger clone stands one base away. The data are from a study of lymphopenia after photon versus proton radiotherapy (dated 2019 in TCRdb). In terms of the full investigation: The immunological effects of photon versus proton radiation therapy were compared in patients with gastrointestinal tumors who developed high-grade lymphopenia. A cohort of around 21 patients with gastrointestinal tumors who received either photon or proton therapy and subsequently developed lymphopenia was included. The goal of the study was to characterize the differences between the two radiation modalities in how they affect the immune system. What the research found in general, with its limitations: The survival association was assessed only in patients who died, and the authors presented better survival with proton therapy as a possibility rather than a demonstrated result. After the lymphocyte count nadir, oligoclonal expansion, especially of CD8+ Temra cells, was observed in photon-treated repertoires, and the drop in diversity was driven by this expansion. Proton-treated patients stayed relatively stable during treatment, while photon-treated patients lost naive T cells and TCR diversity and gained effector/memory populations. Across the cohort, a larger post-nadir drop in TCR diversity was inversely correlated with overall survival time among patients who died.

The CDR3 runs 16 residues from the cysteine to the phenylalanine. This entry keeps only the CDR3 DNA: 48 bases, framed from base 1. After removal of 0 bases from V and 5 bases from J, the junction retains 7 bases not matched to a gene. From a lookup of the germline V gene, CDR1 and CDR2 are KGHSH and LQKENI. The library was produced with the immunoSEQ multiplex PCR assay. Alongside multiparametric flow cytometry, deep sequencing of rearranged TCR beta loci was used to profile the T cell repertoires. TCRdb holds this immuneACCESS table with in-frame rearrangements only. Some clones are missing; in checked studies, unresolved V genes explain under half, and the rest has no known cause. The sample table contains approximately 170,000 clones; only one count was recorded for about 88% of them. The ten largest make up about 4.3% of the sample.

The receptor was isolated from a man between 50 and 59 years old with gastric cancer. This sample comprised peripheral blood, obtained from a patient treated with photon-based radiotherapy. The chain was built from TRBV18 and TRBJ2-3, and 8 junction bases match TRBD2. The DNA sequence reads TGTGCCAGCTCACCACCGGAGGGAGCGGGAGAAGATACGCAGTATTTT. Protein translation: CASSPPEGAGEDTQYF.